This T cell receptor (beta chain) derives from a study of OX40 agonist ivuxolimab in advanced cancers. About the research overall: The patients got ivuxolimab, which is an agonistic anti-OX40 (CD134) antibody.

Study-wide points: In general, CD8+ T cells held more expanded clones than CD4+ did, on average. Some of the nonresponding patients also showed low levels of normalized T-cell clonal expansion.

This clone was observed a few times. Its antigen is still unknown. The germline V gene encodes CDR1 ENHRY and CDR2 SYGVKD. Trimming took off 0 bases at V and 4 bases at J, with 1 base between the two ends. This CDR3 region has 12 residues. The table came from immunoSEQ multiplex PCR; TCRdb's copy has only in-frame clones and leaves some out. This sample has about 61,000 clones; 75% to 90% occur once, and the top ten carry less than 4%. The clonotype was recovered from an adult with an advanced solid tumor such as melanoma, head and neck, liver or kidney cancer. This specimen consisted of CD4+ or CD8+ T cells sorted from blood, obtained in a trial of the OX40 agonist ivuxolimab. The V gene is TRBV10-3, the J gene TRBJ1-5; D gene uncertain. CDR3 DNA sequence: TGTGCCATCAGTGAGTCTAATCAGCCCCAGCATTTT. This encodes CAISESNQPQHF.